The 5 T cell receptor beta chains in this list originate from one sample, sequenced in a study of shared clonotypes between healthy human individuals. Sequencing was performed with immunoSEQ multiplex PCR; in TCRdb, only in-frame clones are kept and a portion is missing. The sample includes around 430,000 clones, 70% to 80% seen only once; the top ten take about 12%. Specimen: PBMCs. The receptors derive from a woman aged 40 to 50 in good health. Some clones in this sample may be carry-over from other donors' samples.

V and J are TRBV7-3 and TRBJ2-6; tentative D call: TRBD1 (6 bases). CDR1 is SGHTA and CDR2 is FQGTGA in the germline V gene. Trimming left V 5 bases short and J 0 bases short, with 14 bases between. The CDR3 has 17 amino acids. CDR3 sequence reads: CASSLQGTGSGANVLTF. The CDR3 DNA sequence: TGTGCCAGCAGCCTACAGGGCACAGGCTCTGGGGCCAACGTCCTGACTTTC.

The chain is built from TRBV10-3 and TRBJ2-7, with TRBD2 matching 11 bases. V gave up 10 bases and J gave up 4 bases; unmatched junction bases: 9. Per germline, CDR1 ENHRY and CDR2 SYGVKD. CDR3 length: 14 residues. The CDR3, as DNA: TGTGCCACCGACAGGGGACTAGCGGTATACGAGCAGTACTTC. Residues: CATDRGLAVYEQYF.

This clone appeared a few times. The chain joins TRBV6-5 to TRBJ1-5, with D uncertain. The ends were cut back, 7 bases at V and 3 bases at J, with 1 base in the middle. This CDR3 is built from 10 residues. CDR1 is MNHEY and CDR2 is SVGAGI in the germline V gene. The CDR3 loop is CASTNQPQHF. The CDR3 DNA reads as TGTGCCAGCACCAATCAGCCCCAGCATTTT.

This clone has only a few counts. This sequence joins TRBV2 and TRBJ2-5, with no clear D. The J call may be faulty, since TRBJ2-7 better matches the DNA end. The CDR3 consists of 12 residues. The V gene's germline CDR1 is SNHLY and CDR2 FYNNEI. Written as DNA, the CDR3 is TGTGCTTCTAACGCCCAGCCATACGAGCAGTACTTC. Its protein is CASNAQPYEQYF.

This clone was detected many times. The rearrangement links TRBV19 to TRBJ2-1, with 8 positions matching TRBD2. The CDR3 length is 15 residues. With 7 bases clipped from V and 6 bases from J, the junction kept 11 bases outside the gene matches. CDR1 is LNHDA and CDR2 is SQIVND in the germline V gene (reference sequence). CDR3 amino acids: CASTLRGGLGNEQFF. The DNA for the CDR3 is TGTGCCAGTACCCTTAGGGGGGGACTAGGCAATGAGCAGTTCTTC. The entire variable domain, with the rest obtained from reference TRBV19 and TRBJ2-1, is as follows: DGGITQSPKYLFRKEGQNVTLSCEQNLNHDAMYWYRQDPGQGLRLIYYSQIVNDFQKGDIAEGYSVSREKKESFPLTVTSAQKNPTAFYLCASTLRGGLGNEQFFGPGTRLTVL.